Sequencing of this TCR beta chain was carried out in a study of regulatory T cells in long-lasting Graves disease. The time point denotes: persistent/refractory GD, antithyroid drugs over 5 years with positive TRAb. There was RNA extracted from PBMCs, and the TCR library was made from it. The CDR3 covers 14 residues. The germline V and J ends were trimmed by 4 bases and 5 bases, with 14 bases remaining between them. Researchers made TCR beta libraries by using iRepertoire HTBI primers and running Arm-PCR on CDR3 regions. TCRdb re-derived calls from the multiplex PCR reads in MiXCR, one entry per CDR3 protein. The sample has a few hundred thousand distinct CDR3 sequences; around 22% are singletons. This clonotype was detected many times.

The V and J genes are TRBV12-3 or TRBV12-4 and TRBJ2-5; D is possibly TRBD1 or TRBD2 (6 bases each). The receptor was isolated from a female donor with Graves disease. The sample in question was peripheral blood mononuclear cells (PBMCs), obtained when the disease was refractory, from a patient treated with antithyroid drugs. DNA of the CDR3: TGTGCCAGCAGTTCCGCCGGGGGCGCGGAGACCCAGTACTTC. The encoded protein is CASSSAGGAETQYF.